This T cell receptor beta chain was retrieved from a study of T-cell reconstitution after alpha-beta-depleted transplantation in children. CDR1 is MNHEY, CDR2 SVGAGI, per germline. This CDR3 contains 16 residues. Trimming pared 5 bases from V and 4 bases from J, leaving 18 bases between. This sample's TCRbeta library carried unique molecular identifier barcodes. TCRdb itself ran the PCR reads through MiXCR, one entry per CDR3 protein. The data show approximately 190,000 distinct CDR3 sequences, with approximately 8% seen just once and about a third held by the top ten. Study findings and constraints: The origin of alpha-beta T cells about two months after transplant was reportedly several hundred expanded graft clones.

In this sample, this clonotype turned up a few times. What it recognizes is unknown. This TCR came from a male patient between 2 and 15 years old who had a stem cell transplant for acute myeloid leukemia, so the T cells may come from the graft donor. The chain combines TRBV6-5 with TRBJ2-1; D is perhaps TRBD1 (5 bases). The sequences come from PBMCs, mostly from graft donor cells, collected 360 days after TCRalphabeta/CD19-depleted stem cell transplant. The CDR3 coding sequence is TGTGCCAGCAGTACTGAACAGGCCGCCGGATACAATGAGCAGTTCTTC. Translation: CASSTEQAAGYNEQFF.